A single sample gave rise to the 29 T cell receptor beta chains below, sequenced in a study of identical twins. TCRdb analysed the 5' RACE reads with MiXCR anew, one entry per CDR3 protein. The profile shows 400,000 to 550,000 distinct CDR3 sequences, under 25% of them singletons. These data were also reused for a study on T cells expressing NK-cell markers.

Sequencing was carried out using CD4+ T cells sorted from blood. All receptors derive from a woman younger than 30 in good health.

Comment on this clonotype: A read error may produce the germline difference seen at one junction end. The chain carries TRBV18 and TRBJ2-3; maybe TRBD2 (5 bases). The CDR3 extends over 11 amino acids. From germline, CDR1 is KGHSH and CDR2 LQKENI. The CDR3: CASSPGSYRKF. The CDR3 region has the DNA TGTGCCAGCTCACCAGGGAGCTATAGGAAGTTT.

This clonotype was seen only a few times. The V and J genes are TRBV6-1 and TRBJ2-2; TRBD2 matches 13 bases. This CDR3 has 17 residues. CDR1 is MNHNS and CDR2 is SASEGT in the germline V gene. V lost 5 bases, J lost 3 bases, and 6 bases stayed unmatched. The CDR3 region is CASSRTSGGAYTGELFF. The CDR3 region has the DNA TGTGCCAGCAGTCGCACTAGCGGGGGGGCCTACACCGGGGAGCTGTTTTTT.

The V and J genes are TRBV12-3 or TRBV12-4 and TRBJ1-1; D possibly corresponds to TRBD1 (6 bases). This CDR3 is 15 amino acids long. Trimming shortened V by 7 bases and J by 4 bases, and 19 bases separated the two germline ends. CDR3 loop: CASIGGDTGGTEAFF. DNA of the CDR3: TGTGCCAGCATTGGAGGGGACACCGGGGGCACTGAAGCTTTCTTT.

This clonotype was recorded a few times. J is TRBJ2-3 and V is TRBV2, with D possibly being TRBD1 (5 bases). Germline V gives CDR1 SNHLY, CDR2 FYNNEI. The CDR3 extends over 13 amino acids. With 6 bases removed from V and 3 bases from J, the gap between germline ends came to 10 bases. CDR3 region: CASRGQTTDTQYF. CDR3 in DNA: TGTGCCAGCAGGGGGCAGACGACAGATACGCAGTATTTT.

This clonotype showed up just once. This chain joins TRBV3-1 and TRBJ2-1, with 8 positions matching TRBD2. The CDR3 totals 14 residues. Germline assignment: CDR1 LGHDT and CDR2 YNNKEL (reference sequence). Germline trimming cut 3 bases from V and 6 bases from J; bases unmatched to any gene: 4. The DNA of the CDR3 is TGTGCCAGCAGCCAGGGACTAGTATTCAATGAGCAGTTCTTC. Translated: CASSQGLVFNEQFF.

In this sample, this clonotype turned up a few times. The gene calls are TRBV6-2 or TRBV6-3 and TRBJ2-1; TRBD2 matches 12 bases. CDR1 is MNHEY, CDR2 SVGEGT, per germline. This CDR3 is 20 amino acids long. J was trimmed by 1 base and V by 2 bases; bases with no gene match: 12. The CDR3 DNA sequence: TGTGCCAGCAGTTACACTTCGCTGGCTAGCGGGAGGGCATCCTACAATGAGCAGTTCTTC. It encodes CASSYTSLASGRASYNEQFF.

This chain links TRBV5-1 with TRBJ1-2, with D hard to call. The germline V gene has CDR1 SGHRS and CDR2 YFSETQ. The CDR3 contains 13 residues. V was trimmed by 0 bases and J by 7 bases, leaving 10 bases between them. The CDR3: CASSLAGRSGYTF. In nucleotides, the CDR3 is TGCGCCAGCAGCTTGGCCGGTAGAAGTGGCTACACCTTC.

This clonotype occurred many times. The chain employs TRBV5-1 and TRBJ1-1; the D is unclear. V shed 1 base and J shed 0 bases, with 10 bases lying between them. Germline values: CDR1 SGHRS, CDR2 YFSETQ. The CDR3 covers 15 residues. CDR3 in DNA: TGCGCCAGCAGCTTGTACGCAGCCATGAACACTGAAGCTTTCTTT. Translating it yields CASSLYAAMNTEAFF.

The CDR3 DNA reads TGTGCCAGCAGCGTAGGAGTCTCCCCCTACATGAACACTGAAGCTTTCTTT. Protein product: CASSVGVSPYMNTEAFF. The J gene is TRBJ1-1, the V gene TRBV9; no definite D call. Germline CDR1 is SGDLS and CDR2 is YYNGEE. This CDR3 comprises 17 residues. The V end lost 0 bases, the J end lost 0 bases, and 15 bases lay between the germline ends.

The chain joins TRBV7-2 to TRBJ1-1; maybe TRBD1 (5 bases). V was cut by 1 base and J by 4 bases, with 13 bases left in between. The CDR3 has 15 amino acids. The V gene's germline CDR1 is SGHTA and CDR2 FQGNSA. The CDR3 sequence: CASSLVSQGGTEAFF. The DNA for the CDR3 is TGTGCCAGCAGCTTAGTCTCCCAGGGAGGCACTGAAGCTTTCTTT.

The rearrangement links TRBV10-2 to TRBJ1-5, with no clear D. Germline V gene data show CDR1 as WSHSY and CDR2 as SAAADI. The CDR3 covers 12 residues. Trimming took off 3 bases at V and 4 bases at J, with 4 bases between the two ends. CDR3 nucleotide sequence: TGCGCCAGCAGTGACCGGAATCAGCCCCAGCATTTT. This gives the protein CASSDRNQPQHF.

This chain joins TRBV20-1 and TRBJ2-5, with D perhaps matching TRBD1 (5 bases). CDR1 and CDR2 (germline): DFQATT, SNEGSKA (reference sequence). The CDR3 loop spans 14 amino acids. Trimming left V 0 bases short and J 3 bases short, with 11 bases between. CDR3 in amino acids: CSARDLQGKETQYF. The CDR3 DNA sequence: TGCAGTGCTAGAGATCTGCAGGGTAAAGAGACCCAGTACTTC.

The chain couples TRBV12-3 or TRBV12-4 to TRBJ1-2; D not certain. V was shortened by 3 bases and J by 8 bases, with 10 bases between the two germline ends. The CDR3 covers 12 residues. CDR3 amino acids: CASSFGVGGYTF. CDR3 bases: TGTGCCAGCAGTTTTGGGGTAGGAGGCTACACCTTC.

In this sample, this clonotype turned up many times. The chain couples TRBV12-3 or TRBV12-4 to TRBJ2-3; D is uncertain. V was clipped by 3 bases and J by 1 base, with 14 bases between them. The CDR3 loop spans 16 amino acids. CDR3 sequence: CASSLAAARGTDTQYF. The DNA of the CDR3 is TGTGCCAGCAGTTTGGCGGCAGCCCGGGGCACAGATACGCAGTATTTT.

The rearrangement links TRBV9 to TRBJ2-1; tentatively, D is TRBD2 (6 bases). The length of the CDR3 is 13 residues. Germline V gene lookup returns CDR1 SGDLS and CDR2 YYNGEE. V shed 7 bases and J shed 8 bases, with 16 bases lying between them. The CDR3 DNA is TGTGCCAGCGGGGACTCCCCCTCGGATGAGCAGTTCTTC. Protein product: CASGDSPSDEQFF. Supplemented by reference TRBV9 and TRBJ2-1, the full variable domain reads DSGVTQTPKHLITATGQRVTLRCSPRSGDLSVYWYQQSLDQGLQFLIQYYNGEERAKGNILERFSAQQFPDLHSELNLSSLELGDSALYFCASGDSPSDEQFFGPGTRLTVL.

V gene TRBV6-1 combines with J gene TRBJ1-1, with 8 bases matching TRBD1. Trimming removed 6 bases from V and 4 bases from J; junction bases left unmatched: 13. The CDR3 spans 16 residues. Germline assignment: CDR1 MNHNS and CDR2 SASEGT. The CDR3 is CASSRETGESSTEAFF. The CDR3, as DNA: TGTGCCAGCAGCCGAGAGACAGGGGAAAGTAGCACTGAAGCTTTCTTT.

This clonotype was recorded a few times. This rearrangement joins TRBV30 to TRBJ1-1, with a weak D call TRBD1 (5 bases). The V end was cut by 5 bases, the J end by 3 bases, with 10 bases between. This CDR3 spans 12 amino acids. CDR1 is GTSNPN and CDR2 is SVGIG in the germline V gene (reference sequence). CDR3 sequence reads: CAWGAVYTEAFF. Written as DNA, the CDR3 is TGTGCCTGGGGGGCAGTATACACTGAAGCTTTCTTT.

This clonotype was detected only a few times. The chain is built from TRBV5-5 and TRBJ2-7, with D unresolved. Germline assignment: CDR1 SGHKS and CDR2 YYEKEE (reference sequence). This CDR3 has 13 amino acids. The V and J ends lost 5 bases and 2 bases respectively, with 11 bases between them. The CDR3 is CASRLHGAYEQYF. DNA for the CDR3: TGTGCCAGCAGGCTCCACGGAGCCTACGAGCAGTACTTC.

This rearrangement joins TRBV6-1 to TRBJ2-2, with a weak D call TRBD2 (5 bases). Germline V gene lookup returns CDR1 MNHNS and CDR2 SASEGT. V lost 6 bases and J 7 bases, leaving 18 bases between the germline ends. The CDR3 is made up of 15 amino acids. CDR3 sequence reads: CASSPHPREGGELFF. CDR3 nucleotides: TGTGCCAGCAGCCCACACCCCCGTGAGGGCGGGGAGCTGTTTTTT.

This chain connects TRBV6-5 to TRBJ1-4, with D maybe TRBD1 (5 bases). The CDR3 extends over 17 amino acids. Germline V gene lookup returns CDR1 MNHEY and CDR2 SVGAGI. Trimming took 4 bases from V and 5 from J, leaving 20 bases between them. This chain's CDR3 is CASSSTAGAGLNEKLFF. DNA of the CDR3: TGTGCCAGCAGTTCAACCGCAGGTGCAGGGTTAAATGAAAAACTGTTTTTT.

This clonotype was recorded many times. The gene calls are TRBV6-1 and TRBJ2-5; 7 bases map to TRBD2. After removal of 6 bases from V and 5 bases from J, the junction contained 9 bases not matched to a gene. Germline lookup yields CDR1 MNHNS and CDR2 SASEGT. The CDR3 consists of 14 residues. The CDR3 sequence: CASRAGRAWETQYF. CDR3 nucleotides: TGTGCCAGCAGGGCAGGGAGGGCCTGGGAGACCCAGTACTTC.

This chain connects TRBV19 to TRBJ1-2; D is unclear. V gave up 4 bases and J gave up 0 bases, with 15 bases separating them. CDR1 is LNHDA, CDR2 SQIVND, per germline (reference sequence). This CDR3 is built from 16 residues. CDR3 in amino acids: CASSNPGLEANYGYTF. CDR3 sequence (DNA): TGTGCCAGTAGTAACCCCGGACTGGAAGCTAACTATGGCTACACCTTC.

The chain joins TRBV5-4 to TRBJ2-5, with D possibly called TRBD1 or TRBD2 (5 bases each). Trimming took 0 bases from V and 1 from J, leaving 7 bases between them. The CDR3 runs 14 residues. CDR1 is SGHNT and CDR2 is YYREEE in the germline V gene (reference sequence). CDR3: CASSLVGTQETQYF. The CDR3 DNA reads TGTGCCAGCAGCTTGGTCGGGACCCAAGAGACCCAGTACTTC.

V gene TRBV7-2 combines with J gene TRBJ1-6; 7 bases are shared with TRBD1. The ends lost 4 bases at V and 8 bases at J; junction bases unmatched: 5. CDR3 length equals 14 residues. Germline values: CDR1 SGHTA, CDR2 FQGNSA. DNA of the CDR3: TGTGCCAGCAGCTCGACAGGGAGTTATTCACCCCTCCACTTT. Translating it yields CASSSTGSYSPLHF.

The J gene is TRBJ2-5, the V gene TRBV5-1; D possibly uses TRBD1 or TRBD2 (5 bases each). Between the trimmed V and J ends, which lost 3 bases and 5 bases, there was a span of 11 bases. This CDR3 is 13 amino acids long. Germline V gives CDR1 SGHRS, CDR2 YFSETQ. The CDR3 spells CASSSGPEETQYF. In DNA, the CDR3 is TGCGCCAGCAGCTCGGGACCGGAGGAGACCCAGTACTTC.

This chain links TRBV28 with TRBJ2-1; 8 bases are shared with TRBD2. In germline, CDR1 is MDHEN, CDR2 SYDVKM. V lost 6 bases to trimming and J lost 7 bases; unmatched junction nucleotides: 11. The CDR3 has 15 residues. CDR3 in DNA: TGTGCCAGCAGCCCTTCCGCCCGCGGGAGGAATGAGCAGTTCTTC. The encoded protein is CASSPSARGRNEQFF.

The chain employs TRBV6-1 and TRBJ2-2; D ambiguous. Trimming removed 7 bases from V and 6 bases from J, with 6 bases in between. The V gene's germline CDR1 is MNHNS and CDR2 SASEGT. The CDR3 totals 11 residues. The CDR3 here is CASNGPGELFF. The CDR3 bases are TGTGCCAGCAACGGACCCGGGGAGCTGTTTTTT.

V and J are TRBV3-1 and TRBJ2-1; D gene unclear. The CDR3 length is 13 residues. V was cut by 4 bases and J by 9 bases, with 13 bases left in between. Per germline, CDR1 LGHDT and CDR2 YNNKEL (reference sequence). For the CDR3, the DNA is TGTGCCAGCAGCCTCTACGGTGACATTGAGCAGTTCTTC. Translating gives CASSLYGDIEQFF.

The rearrangement joins TRBV20-1 to TRBJ1-6; no firm D call. This CDR3 has 14 amino acids. Trimming cost V 1 base and J 8 bases, with 12 bases left between them. Germline assignment: CDR1 DFQATT and CDR2 SNEGSKA (reference sequence). The CDR3 spells CSARAGAGDSPLHF. For the CDR3, the DNA is TGCAGTGCTAGAGCCGGAGCCGGGGATTCACCCCTCCACTTT.